This T cell receptor beta chain derives from a study of T-cell reconstitution after alpha-beta-depleted transplantation in children. Study results and limitations: There were reportedly several hundred expanded graft clones from which alpha-beta T cells came about two months after transplant. Recipient T cells and thymic progenitors that survived gave rise to the high TCRbeta diversity observed at day 60 in some patients. Newly produced T cells mostly provided counts and TCRbeta diversity after one year, as hyperexpanded clones declined.

TCRbeta library preparation incorporated unique molecular identifiers. Each CDR3 protein gets one entry after TCRdb re-called the PCR reads with MiXCR. Among some 450,000 distinct CDR3 sequences listed, roughly two fifths were seen once. Per germline, CDR1 SGHRS and CDR2 YFSETQ. Trimming took 0 bases from V and 3 from J; bases not matched to a gene: 3. The CDR3 has 16 amino acids. This clonotype appeared many times. No antigen is known for it. The sequences come from PBMCs, collected before TCRalphabeta/CD19-depleted stem cell transplant. This clonotype was obtained from a girl aged 2-15 years with aplastic anemia, due to receive a stem cell transplant. The gene calls are TRBV5-1 and TRBJ1-1; 12 nucleotides agree with TRBD1. In nucleotides, the CDR3 is TGCGCCAGCAGCTTGGGGGACAGGGGGCGACACACTGAAGCTTTCTTT. Its protein product is CASSLGDRGRHTEAFF.